This T cell receptor beta chain was recorded in a study of blood T cell repertoires in COVID-19. The data were produced by immunoSEQ multiplex PCR, yet TCRdb's version contains in-frame clones alone and is incomplete. The table lists about 130,000 clones, over 80% of them singletons. After removal of 4 bases from V and 4 bases from J, the junction contained 8 bases not matched to a gene. The CDR3 is made up of 15 amino acids. The germline V gene has CDR1 SGHNT and CDR2 YYREEE (reference sequence). The receptor was derived from a middle-aged man with active or convalescent COVID-19. The chain is built from TRBV5-4 and TRBJ1-2; 9 bases align to TRBD1. The sample was peripheral blood. As DNA, the CDR3 is TGTGCCAGCAGCCTCGGGACAGGGAGTCGCTATGGCTACACCTTC. It specifies CASSLGTGSRYGYTF.